These 9 T cell receptor beta chains originate from one sample sequenced in a study of CD8 T cells in ankylosing spondylitis. Their antigens remain unidentified. Study-wide points: Seemingly distinctive of ankylosing spondylitis blood was a TCR beta motif formed by eight highly homologous variants.

TCRdb recomputed calls from the 5' RACE reads with MiXCR, one row per CDR3 protein. The sample records hundreds of thousands of distinct CDR3 sequences, approximately 12% being singletons. Sequencing was done on a sample of blood, either unsorted or a sorted T cell fraction (not recorded which). These receptors were collected from a male donor with ankylosing spondylitis.

This clonotype was detected a few times. The rearrangement uses TRBV12-3 or TRBV12-4 and TRBJ1-1, with a weak D call TRBD1 (6 bases). V was cut by 5 bases and J by 4 bases, with 14 bases left in between. The CDR3 is made up of 14 amino acids. This chain's CDR3 is CASSQLWDITEAFF. The CDR3, as DNA: TGTGCCAGCAGTCAGCTCTGGGACATCACTGAAGCTTTCTTT.

The chain is built from TRBV15 and TRBJ2-1, with a tentative D call TRBD1 (6 bases). V lost 0 bases and J 7 bases, leaving 13 bases between the germline ends. Germline V gene data show CDR1 as LNHNV and CDR2 as YYDKDF (reference sequence). The CDR3 extends over 15 amino acids. The chain's CDR3 is CATSRDFAGVNEQFF. In nucleotides, the CDR3 is TGTGCCACCAGCAGAGATTTCGCAGGGGTTAATGAGCAGTTCTTC.

This rearrangement joins TRBV7-2 to TRBJ2-3, with a possible D match to TRBD1 (6 bases). The V gene's germline CDR1 is SGHTA and CDR2 FQGNSA. Trimming removed 5 bases from V and 4 bases from J, with 10 bases in between. The CDR3 runs 13 residues. CDR3 sequence: CASSQQGPDTQYF. The CDR3 DNA reads as TGTGCCAGCAGCCAACAGGGCCCAGATACGCAGTATTTT.

The genes are TRBV7-9 and TRBJ1-3; D call uncertain. Trimming stripped 6 bases from V and 4 bases from J, with 10 bases between. There are 13 residues in the CDR3. In germline, CDR1 is SEHNR, CDR2 FQNEAQ (reference sequence). For the CDR3, the DNA is TGTGCCAGCAGTTGGATAATAGGAAACACCATATATTTT. Translating gives CASSWIIGNTIYF.

There are a few counts of this clonotype. The J gene is TRBJ2-3, the V gene TRBV15; D is ambiguous. V was trimmed by 3 bases and J by 5 bases, leaving 9 bases between them. CDR1 is LNHNV and CDR2 is YYDKDF in the germline V gene (reference sequence). This CDR3 has 13 residues. DNA of the CDR3: TGTGCCACCAGCAGGTTTCTTCAAGATACGCAGTATTTT. It yields the protein CATSRFLQDTQYF. The entire variable domain, with the rest obtained from reference TRBV15 and TRBJ2-3, is as follows: DAMVIQNPRYQVTQFGKPVTLSCSQTLNHNVMYWYQQKSSQAPKLLFHYYDKDFNNEADTPDNFQSRRPNTSFCFLDIRSPGLGDTAMYLCATSRFLQDTQYFGPGTRLTVL.

In its sample, this clonotype was seen a few times. As DNA, the CDR3 is TGTGCCAGCAGACCGCCCGGGACTAGCGGGAGGGCCGTCGAGCAGTACTTC. Translation: CASRPPGTSGRAVEQYF. The rearrangement links TRBV7-9 to TRBJ2-7, with 16 bases fitting TRBD2. V dropped 6 bases and J dropped 6; count of bases not matched to a gene: 11. Germline V gene data show CDR1 as SEHNR and CDR2 as FQNEAQ (reference sequence). This CDR3 contains 17 residues. Filled out from reference TRBV7-9 and TRBJ2-7, the complete variable domain reads DTGVSQNPRHKITKRGQNVTFRCDPISEHNRLYWYRQTLGQGPEFLTYFQNEAQLEKSRLLSDRFSAERPKGSFSTLEIQRTEQGDSAMYLCASRPPGTSGRAVEQYFGPGTRLTVT.

This clonotype came up a few times. J is TRBJ1-2 and V is TRBV2; no definite D call. The ends were cut back, 8 bases at V and 1 base at J, with 11 bases in the middle. Germline V CDR1 and CDR2: SNHLY, FYNNEI. The CDR3 length is 13 residues. The CDR3 spells CASGGWYNYGYTF. The CDR3, as DNA: TGTGCCAGCGGCGGCTGGTATAACTATGGCTACACCTTC.

This clonotype occurred a few times. The chain employs TRBV6-2 or TRBV6-3 and TRBJ1-5, with a weak D call TRBD1 (5 bases). Germline CDR1 reads MNHEY; CDR2 reads SVGEGT. CDR3 length: 13 residues. V was shortened by 8 bases and J by 3 bases, with 11 bases between the two germline ends. CDR3 in amino acids: CASGDRANQPQHF. The CDR3 nucleotides read TGTGCCAGCGGCGACAGAGCCAATCAGCCCCAGCATTTT.

This clonotype appeared a few times. V is TRBV5-1 and J is TRBJ2-1, with D unclear. Germline values: CDR1 SGHRS, CDR2 YFSETQ. This CDR3 has 16 residues. The V end was cut by 1 base, the J end by 0 bases, with 11 bases between. This CDR3 is CASSLIPTSSYNEQFF. In DNA, the CDR3 is TGCGCCAGCAGCTTGATCCCGACGAGCTCCTACAATGAGCAGTTCTTC.